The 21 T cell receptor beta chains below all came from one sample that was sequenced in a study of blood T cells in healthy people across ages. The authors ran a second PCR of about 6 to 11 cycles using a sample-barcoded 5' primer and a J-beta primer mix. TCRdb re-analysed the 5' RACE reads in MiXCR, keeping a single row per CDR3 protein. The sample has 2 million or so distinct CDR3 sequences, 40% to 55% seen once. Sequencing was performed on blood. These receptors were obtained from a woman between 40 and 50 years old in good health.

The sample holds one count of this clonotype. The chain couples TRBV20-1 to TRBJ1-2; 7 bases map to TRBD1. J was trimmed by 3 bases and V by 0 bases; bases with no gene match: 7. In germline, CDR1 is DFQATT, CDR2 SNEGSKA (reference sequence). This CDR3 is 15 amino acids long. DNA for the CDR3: TGCAGTGCTAGAGATCCGGGACAGCGTGACTATGGCTACACCTTC. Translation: CSARDPGQRDYGYTF.

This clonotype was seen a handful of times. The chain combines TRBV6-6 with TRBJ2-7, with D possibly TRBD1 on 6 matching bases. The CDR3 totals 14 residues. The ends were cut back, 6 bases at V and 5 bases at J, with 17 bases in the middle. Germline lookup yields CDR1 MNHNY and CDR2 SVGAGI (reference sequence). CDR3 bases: TGTGCCAGCAGGCTACCGGGACAAGGGGACGAGCAGTACTTC. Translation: CASRLPGQGDEQYF.

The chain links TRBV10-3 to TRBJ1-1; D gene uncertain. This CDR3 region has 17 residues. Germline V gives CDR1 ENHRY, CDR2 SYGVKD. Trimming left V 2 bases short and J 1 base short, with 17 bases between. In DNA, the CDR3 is TGTGCCATCAGTGAGCCAAACCTGTCAGGACGGAACACTGAAGCTTTCTTT. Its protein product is CAISEPNLSGRNTEAFF.

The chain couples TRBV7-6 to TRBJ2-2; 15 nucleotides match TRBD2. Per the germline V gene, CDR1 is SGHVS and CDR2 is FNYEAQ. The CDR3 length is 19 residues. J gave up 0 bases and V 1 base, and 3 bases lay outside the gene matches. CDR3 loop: CASSLGTSGGAANTGELFF. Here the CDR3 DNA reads TGTGCCAGCAGCTTAGGGACTAGCGGGGGGGCCGCGAACACCGGGGAGCTGTTTTTT.

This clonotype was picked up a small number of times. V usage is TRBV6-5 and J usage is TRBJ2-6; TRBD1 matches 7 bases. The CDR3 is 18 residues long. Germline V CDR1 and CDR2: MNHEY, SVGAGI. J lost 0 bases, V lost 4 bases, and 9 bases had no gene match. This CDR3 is CASSFYPGQSSGANVLTF. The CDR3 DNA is TGTGCCAGCAGTTTTTACCCGGGACAGAGCTCTGGGGCCAACGTCCTGACTTTC.

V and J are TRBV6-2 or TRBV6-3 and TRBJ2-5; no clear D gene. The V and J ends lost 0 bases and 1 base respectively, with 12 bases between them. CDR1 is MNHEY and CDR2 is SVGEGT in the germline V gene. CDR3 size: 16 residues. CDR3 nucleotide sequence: TGTGCCAGCAGTTACTCAATAGGACGCGTCCAAGAGACCCAGTACTTC. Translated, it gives CASSYSIGRVQETQYF.

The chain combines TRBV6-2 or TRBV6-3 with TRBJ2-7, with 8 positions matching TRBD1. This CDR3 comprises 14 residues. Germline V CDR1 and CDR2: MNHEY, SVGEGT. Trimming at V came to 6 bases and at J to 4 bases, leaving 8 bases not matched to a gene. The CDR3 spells CASRRGQGRYEQYF. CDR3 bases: TGTGCCAGCAGGAGAGGACAGGGACGTTACGAGCAGTACTTC.

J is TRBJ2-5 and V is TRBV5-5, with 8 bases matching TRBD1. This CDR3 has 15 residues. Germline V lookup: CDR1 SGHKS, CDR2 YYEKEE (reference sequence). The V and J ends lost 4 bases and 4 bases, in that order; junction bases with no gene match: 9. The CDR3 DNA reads TGTGCCAGCAGCAACCGGGACAGGACGACAGAGACCCAGTACTTC. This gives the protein CASSNRDRTTETQYF.

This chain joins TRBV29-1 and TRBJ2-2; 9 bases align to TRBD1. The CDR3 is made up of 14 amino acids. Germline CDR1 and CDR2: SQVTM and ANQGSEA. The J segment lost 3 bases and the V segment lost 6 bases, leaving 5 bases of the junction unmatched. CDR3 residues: CSVGTGKDTGELFF. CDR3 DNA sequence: TGCAGCGTCGGGACAGGGAAGGACACCGGGGAGCTGTTTTTT.

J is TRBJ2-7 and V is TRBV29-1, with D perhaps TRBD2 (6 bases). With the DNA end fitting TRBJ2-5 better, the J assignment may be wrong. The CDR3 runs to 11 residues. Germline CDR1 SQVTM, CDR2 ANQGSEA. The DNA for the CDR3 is TGCAGCGTGGCACTCGGGGGGACCCAGTACTTC. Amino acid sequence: CSVALGGTQYF.

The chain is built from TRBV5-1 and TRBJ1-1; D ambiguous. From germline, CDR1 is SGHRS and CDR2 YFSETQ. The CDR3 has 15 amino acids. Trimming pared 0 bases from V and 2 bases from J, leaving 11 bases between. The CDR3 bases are TGCGCCAGCAGCTTGGGGCCCTCGAAAAACACTGAAGCTTTCTTT. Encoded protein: CASSLGPSKNTEAFF.

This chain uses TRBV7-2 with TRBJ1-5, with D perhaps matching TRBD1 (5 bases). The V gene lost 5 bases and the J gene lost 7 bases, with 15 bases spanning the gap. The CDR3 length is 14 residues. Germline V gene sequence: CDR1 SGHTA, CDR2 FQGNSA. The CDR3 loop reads CASSQRRGGQPQHF. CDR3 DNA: TGTGCCAGCAGCCAACGGAGGGGCGGCCAGCCCCAGCATTTT. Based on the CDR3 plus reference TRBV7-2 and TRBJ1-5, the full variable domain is GAGVSQSPSNKVTEKGKDVELRCDPISGHTALYWYRQSLGQGLEFLIYFQGNSAPDKSGLPSDRFSAERTGGSVSTLTIQRTQQEDSAVYLCASSQRRGGQPQHFGDGTRLSIL.

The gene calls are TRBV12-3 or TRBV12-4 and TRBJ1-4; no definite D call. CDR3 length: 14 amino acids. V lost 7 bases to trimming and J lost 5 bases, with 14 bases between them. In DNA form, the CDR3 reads TGTGCCAGCAACTCCGGAGGGTCCAATGAAAAACTGTTTTTT. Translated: CASNSGGSNEKLFF.

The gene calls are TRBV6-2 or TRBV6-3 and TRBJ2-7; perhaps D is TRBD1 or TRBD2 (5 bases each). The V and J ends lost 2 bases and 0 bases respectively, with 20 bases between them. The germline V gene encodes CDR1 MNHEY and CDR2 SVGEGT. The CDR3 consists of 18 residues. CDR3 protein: CASSYEGREGLYSYEQYF. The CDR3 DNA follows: TGTGCCAGCAGTTACGAGGGCAGGGAAGGCCTCTACTCCTACGAGCAGTACTTC.

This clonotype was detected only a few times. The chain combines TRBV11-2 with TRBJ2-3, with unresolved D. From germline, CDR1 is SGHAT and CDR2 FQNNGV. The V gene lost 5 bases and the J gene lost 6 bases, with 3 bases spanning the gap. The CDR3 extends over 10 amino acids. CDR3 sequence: CASSKDTQYF. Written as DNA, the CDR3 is TGTGCCAGCAGCAAGGATACGCAGTATTTT. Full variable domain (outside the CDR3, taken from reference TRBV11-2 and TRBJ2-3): EAGVAQSPRYKIIEKRQSVAFWCNPISGHATLYWYQQILGQGPKLLIQFQNNGVVDDSQLPKDRFSAERLKGVDSTLKIQPAKLEDSAVYLCASSKDTQYFGPGTRLTVL.

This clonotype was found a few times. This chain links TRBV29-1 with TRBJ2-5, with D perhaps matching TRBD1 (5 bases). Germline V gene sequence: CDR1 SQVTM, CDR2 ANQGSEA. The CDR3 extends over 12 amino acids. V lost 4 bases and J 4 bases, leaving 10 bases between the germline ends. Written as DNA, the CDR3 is TGCAGCGTTGTTTGGGGCAGAGAGACCCAGTACTTC. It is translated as CSVVWGRETQYF.

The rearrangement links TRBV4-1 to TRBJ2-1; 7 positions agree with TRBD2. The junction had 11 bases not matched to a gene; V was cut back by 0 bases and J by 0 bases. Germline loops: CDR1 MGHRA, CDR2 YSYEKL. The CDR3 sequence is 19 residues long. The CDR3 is CASSQEGLAVSSSYNEQFF. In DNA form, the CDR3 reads TGCGCCAGCAGCCAAGAGGGGCTAGCGGTGTCGAGCTCCTACAATGAGCAGTTCTTC.

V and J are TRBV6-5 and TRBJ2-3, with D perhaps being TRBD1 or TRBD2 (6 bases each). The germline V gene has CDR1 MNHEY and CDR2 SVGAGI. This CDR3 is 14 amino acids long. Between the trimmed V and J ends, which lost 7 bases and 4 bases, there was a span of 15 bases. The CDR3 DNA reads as TGTGCCAGCATGGTCGGGGGCCCCGCAGATACGCAGTATTTT. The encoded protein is CASMVGGPADTQYF.

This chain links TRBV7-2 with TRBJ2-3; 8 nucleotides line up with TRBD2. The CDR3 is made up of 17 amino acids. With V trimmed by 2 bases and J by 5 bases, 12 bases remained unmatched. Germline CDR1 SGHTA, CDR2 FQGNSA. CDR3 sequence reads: CASSLYPAGGPRDTQYF. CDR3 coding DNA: TGTGCCAGCAGCTTATATCCTGCGGGGGGCCCTCGAGATACGCAGTATTTT.

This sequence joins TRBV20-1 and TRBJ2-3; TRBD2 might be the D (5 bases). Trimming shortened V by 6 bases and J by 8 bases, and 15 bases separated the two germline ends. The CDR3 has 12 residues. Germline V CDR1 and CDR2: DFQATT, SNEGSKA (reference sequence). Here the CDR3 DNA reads TGCAGTGCGATTGGACTGCAGACTACGCAGTATTTT. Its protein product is CSAIGLQTTQYF.

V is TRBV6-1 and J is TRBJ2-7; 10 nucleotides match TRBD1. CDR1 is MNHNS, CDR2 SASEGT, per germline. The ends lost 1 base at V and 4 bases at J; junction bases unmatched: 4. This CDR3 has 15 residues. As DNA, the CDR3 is TGTGCCAGCAGTGAAGTGACAGGGGGCTTTTACGAGCAGTACTTC. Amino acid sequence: CASSEVTGGFYEQYF.